A selection of T cell receptor beta chains follows, all from one sample in a study of tumor-infiltrating lymphocytes in primary liver carcinoma. Each CDR3 protein gets one entry after TCRdb re-called the multiplex PCR reads with MiXCR. The sample holds about 110,000 distinct CDR3 sequences, about 68% seen once. The specimen sequenced was liver tumor tissue from sampling region 1. Every receptor here comes from a woman aged 60-75 years with primary liver carcinoma and hepatitis B virus infection. The CDR3 runs from the conserved cysteine through the conserved F or W. D genes are given only for firm matches. Not all rows give a size; the values are once, few, many and, for expanded clones, a class.

CDR3 protein	CDR3 DNA	clone size	D gene	V gene	J gene
CAWNVGLSNQPQHF	TGTGCCTGGAATGTGGGCCTAAGCAATCAGCCCCAGCATTTT	few	-	TRBV30	TRBJ1-5
CASSLVGVTGELFF	TGTGCCAGCAGCTTAGTGGGGGTCACCGGGGAGCTGTTTTTT	medium-sized	-	TRBV11-2	TRBJ2-2
CASRDGTSGPYEQYF	TGTGCCAGCAGGGACGGGACTAGCGGCCCCTACGAGCAGTACTTC	many	TRBD2	TRBV6-2/TRBV6-3	TRBJ2-7
CAISERGYEQYF	TGTGCCATCAGTGAGCGTGGCTACGAGCAGTACTTC	many	-	TRBV10-3	TRBJ2-7
CASSQVGWSDQPQHF	TGTGCCAGCAGCCAAGTGGGGTGGAGCGATCAGCCCCAGCATTTT	-	-	TRBV4-1	TRBJ1-5
CASSQGLAGTDTQYF	TGTGCCAGCAGCCAAGGACTAGCGGGCACAGATACGCAGTATTTT	many	TRBD2	TRBV4-2	TRBJ2-3
CASSTGLARTDTQYF	TGTGCCAGCAGCACTGGACTAGCGCGCACAGATACGCAGTATTTT	-	TRBD2	TRBV7-9	TRBJ2-3
CANSAGGYNEQFF	TGTGCCAACAGCGCCGGGGGCTACAATGAGCAATTCTTC	-	-	TRBV11-3	TRBJ2-1
CASRAPQLETQYF	TGTGCCAGCAGGGCTCCCCAGTTGGAGACCCAGTACTTC	-	-	TRBV11-2	TRBJ2-5
CASSLGQGAAGELFF	TGCGCCAGCAGCCTGGGACAGGGGGCTGCGGGGGAGCTGTTTTTT	few	TRBD1	TRBV5-1	TRBJ2-2
CASSPQGPLLYEQYF	TGTGCCAGCAGTCCCCAGGGGCCCCTCCTTTACGAGCAGTACTTC	many	-	TRBV28	TRBJ2-7
CASSPTQTGGGGELFF	TGTGCCAGCAGCCCCACCCAGACAGGGGGTGGCGGGGAGCTGTTTTTT	-	TRBD1	TRBV11-1	TRBJ2-2
CASSDGSRLEQYF	TGTGCCAGCAGTGACGGCTCACGGCTCGAGCAGTACTTC	many	-	TRBV6-6	TRBJ2-7
CASSQDQYSLTGELFF	TGCGCCAGCAGCCAAGATCAGTACAGTCTAACCGGGGAGCTGTTTTTT	many	-	TRBV4-1	TRBJ2-2
CASSLVGADLSTDTQYF	TGTGCCAGCAGCTTAGTCGGGGCAGATCTAAGCACAGACACGCAGTATTTT	-	-	TRBV11-2	TRBJ2-3
CASSTPQGGYTDTQYF	TGTGCCAGCAGCACCCCGCAGGGGGGGTACACAGATACGCAGTATTTT	-	-	TRBV5-4	TRBJ2-3
CSQPTGGVDTQYF	TGCAGCCAACCGACAGGAGGGGTTGATACGCAATATTTT	few	-	TRBV29-1	TRBJ2-3
CAWSLDPGVNYGYTF	TGTGCCTGGAGCTTAGACCCAGGGGTCAACTATGGCTACACCTTC	-	-	TRBV11-2	TRBJ1-2
CAGGRRETQYF	TGTGCCGGGGGCCGGCGAGAGACCCAGTACTTC	few	-	TRBV21-1	TRBJ2-5
CASGEQGRVNEQFF	TGTGCCAGCGGTGAGCAGGGACGGGTGAATGAGCAGTTCTTC	once	-	TRBV2	TRBJ2-1
CASNSNTGELFF	TGCGCCAGCAACAGTAACACCGGGGAGCTGTTTTTT	-	-	TRBV12-3/TRBV12-4	TRBJ2-2
CANSLGGHTEACF	TGTGCCAACAGCTTAGGAGGCCACACTGAAGCTTGCTTT	-	-	TRBV7-9	TRBJ1-1
CSAHKSGANVLAF	TGCAGCGCCCATAAGTCTGGGGCCAACGTCCTGGCTTTC	-	-	TRBV29-1	TRBJ2-6
CSVRQGDGEQYF	TGCAGCGTTAGACAGGGGGACGGCGAGCAGTACTTC	many	TRBD1	TRBV29-1	TRBJ2-7
CASSLVPQETQYF	TGTGCCAGTAGCTTAGTCCCACAAGAGACCCAGTACTTC	-	-	TRBV11-1	TRBJ2-5
CSSSLEMVPYEQYF	TGTTCCAGCAGCTTGGAGATGGTGCCCTACGAGCAGTACTTC	-	-	TRBV5-4	TRBJ2-7
CASTRLAGGLGGELFF	TGTGCCAGCACCCGACTAGCGGGAGGGCTCGGCGGGGAGCTGTTTTTT	many	TRBD2	TRBV12-3/TRBV12-4	TRBJ2-2
CASSPRLAGGPRVKNIQYF	TGTGCCAGCAGCCCTCGATTAGCGGGAGGTCCTCGGGTCAAAAACATTCAGTACTTC	-	TRBD2	TRBV11-2	TRBJ2-4
CTSSLGLVGDEQFF	TGTACCAGCAGCTTGGGACTAGTGGGAGATGAGCAGTTCTTC	-	TRBD2	TRBV11-2	TRBJ2-1
CASSLQLRDTPSYEQYF	TGTGCCAGCAGTCTTCAACTCCGGGACACTCCCTCCTACGAGCAGTACTTC	-	-	TRBV28	TRBJ2-7
CASSRGLGQGKNSPLHF	TGTGCCAGCAGCCGGGGACTAGGACAGGGAAAGAATTCACCCCTCCACTTT	-	TRBD1	TRBV13	TRBJ1-6
CANSQASSGRAGELFF	TGCGCCAACAGCCAAGCGTCTAGCGGGAGGGCCGGGGAGCTGTTTTTT	-	TRBD2	TRBV4-1	TRBJ2-2
CASSLMEVGEVFF	TGTGCCAGCAGCTTAATGGAAGTAGGTGAAGTTTTCTTT	-	-	TRBV7-9	TRBJ1-1
CASSQDLTRGGGYGYTF	TGCGCCAGCAGCCAAGATCTCACGCGGGGCGGGGGCTATGGCTACACCTTC	many	-	TRBV4-1	TRBJ1-2
CSVVQRDFTDTQYF	TGCAGCGTTGTTCAGCGGGATTTCACAGATACGCAGTATTTT	many	TRBD2	TRBV29-1	TRBJ2-3
CASSVSSGLAGGGLFF	TGTGCCAGCAGCGTAAGCTCTGGACTAGCTGGCGGGGGGCTGTTTTTT	-	TRBD2	TRBV11-2	TRBJ2-2